This T cell receptor (beta chain) derives from a study of shared T cell receptors in the human thymus. The data were produced by immunoSEQ multiplex PCR, yet TCRdb's version contains in-frame clones alone and is incomplete. The sample has approximately 580,000 clones, around 78% seen once. This same sample was also taken into another study, of human thymus T cells. This second study notes: Finnish infants who were healthy and having corrective surgery for congenital heart defects made up the donors. Obtained as resections during corrective heart surgery, the thymus tissue was then studied. Thymic and blood repertoires seemed to show skewed V and J gene use. Related research reported highly overlapping thymic repertoires among unrelated individuals.

The source of this sequence is a boy under two years old with a congenital heart defect. The sample taken for sequencing was thymocytes.

The CDR3 protein is CASSLEGTSGRWDTQYF. The DNA for the CDR3 is TGTGCCAGCAGCTTAGAAGGGACTAGCGGGAGATGGGATACGCAGTATTTT. The V and J genes are TRBV7-2 and TRBJ2-3; 14 bases agree with TRBD2. CDR1 is SGHTA and CDR2 is FQGNSA in the germline V gene. After removal of 1 base from V and 6 bases from J, the junction contained 6 bases not matched to a gene. CDR3 length equals 17 residues.